This T cell receptor (beta chain) was observed in a study of T cells after yellow fever vaccination (dated by TCRdb to the late 2010s). Regarding the study in general: The SMART-Seq v4 Ultra Low Input RNA kit was used to prepare libraries from fractions with low cell numbers. Two healthy male donors, one aged 18 to 29 and one aged 30 to 40 years, were included in the cohort. To follow T-cell clones before and after both primary and booster YFV17D yellow fever vaccination, bulk TCR alpha and beta repertoires underwent longitudinal sequencing. Blood samples were taken at several timepoints before and after primary and secondary immunization, and bulk PBMC replicates and cell subsets were isolated.

What the research found in general, with its limitations: Only two donors were included in the study, so the extent to which the findings can be generalized is limited. A small fraction of clonotypes appeared in both the CD4 and CD8 compartments, likely as a result of convergent recombination. Computational filtering was required because FACS-sorted repertoires could contain abundant contaminating clonotypes from the bulk population. Most clones expanded after primary vaccination (almost 97% of CD4 and 88% of CD8) were re-detected after the booster, suggesting that broad memory maintenance occurred. The secondary T-cell response was found to be weaker but faster than the primary response, with a peak reached on day 5 rather than on day 15.

The meaning of the sample's treatment or condition label: live attenuated yellow fever vaccine strain. At each blood-draw timepoint, two biological replicates of bulk PBMCs were obtained. A standard Ficoll-Paque protocol was used to isolate PBMCs from peripheral blood. TriZol was used to extract RNA from bulk PBMCs, CD4 and CD8 fractions, and dextramer-positive and dextramer-negative fractions. A distance of 27 bases separates the germline ends of V and J, which lose 0 bases and 6 bases respectively. According to the germline V gene, CDR1 reads SGHAT and CDR2 reads FQNNGV. Its CDR3 holds 20 amino acids, cysteine through phenylalanine. Only the CDR3 region is kept as DNA, spanning 60 bases read in frame from base 1. A remark on this clonotype: It has no known antigen specificity. Per-nucleotide qualities are absent, and no much larger clonotype sits a single base away.

TCR cDNA was made using 5'RACE template switching, a step that added a universal primer site and unique molecular identifiers. Priming of cDNA synthesis was performed from both the TCR alpha and TCR beta constant segments. Library amplification involved two PCR steps, and the second step added sample barcodes and sequencing adapters. Libraries were sequenced on Illumina HiSeq 2500 (2x100 bp) or NovaSeq (2x150 bp). The paper's data handling went like this. MIGEC was used to demultiplex reads and collapse the reads into UMI consensus sequences, and MiXCR was used for V(D)J alignment. Vaccine-responding clonotypes were defined with edgeR using replicate PBMC samples, requiring FDR below 0.01 and a log2 fold change above 5 up to day 15. Each bulk clonotype was labeled CD4 or CD8 based on which sequenced repertoire, CD4 or CD8, contained the clonotype at higher abundance. The public sequencing data were trimmed at Q25 with fastp and processed into clonotypes with MiXCR by TCRdb, which kept only in-frame beta chains. CDR3 protein sequences are deduplicated, and each keeps its most common genes and DNA. None of the V and J calls come from the authors' own analysis; TCRdb made them. This sample holds 450,000 to 650,000 distinct CDR3 sequences; less than 25% were observed only once. The ten largest clones add up to around 17% of the sample.

Sequences were derived from PBMCs, sampled less than 25 days after the first yellow fever vaccination. The V gene is TRBV11-2 and the J gene is TRBJ2-1; the D gene is perhaps TRBD1, on 6 matching bases. The sequence derives from a man younger than 35 who received the YFV17D yellow fever vaccine. The CDR3 protein sequence reads: CASSLDFLGLEGDMTNEQFF. The nucleotide sequence is given as TGTGCCAGCAGCTTAGATTTCCTTGGACTTGAGGGGGATATGACCAATGAGCAGTTCTTC.